The 15 T cell receptor beta chains presented below share a single source sample, sequenced in a study of shared clonotypes between healthy human individuals. CD45RO-negative CD8 cells positively selected for CCR7 made up the naive population, which excluded terminally differentiated effector memory CD45RA+ cells. The protocol was immunoSEQ multiplex PCR, while the TCRdb copy is restricted to in-frame clones and leaves out a portion. The sample has approximately 590,000 clones, 95% to 96% seen once. Input material: naive CD8+ T cells sorted from blood. Source of these receptors: a young woman in good health.

J is TRBJ2-7 and V is TRBV5-1; D may be TRBD1 or TRBD2 (5 bases each). Trimming stripped 4 bases from V and 1 base from J, with 15 bases between. The CDR3 extends over 15 amino acids. CDR1 SGHRS and CDR2 YFSETQ come from the germline V gene. The CDR3, as DNA: TGCGCCAGCAGCGCGCCCGGGACGGGATCCTACGAGCAGTACTTC. Protein product: CASSAPGTGSYEQYF.

A word on this clone: The junction departs from the called germline gene at one end, perhaps through a read error. This sample also contains other DNA sequences that code for the same CDR3. The chain links TRBV29-1 to TRBJ1-2; D is undetermined. The CDR3 is made up of 11 amino acids. The germline gives CDR1 SQVTM, CDR2 ANQGSEA. The CDR3 DNA is TGCAGTACACTTGGAAACTATGGCTACACCTTT. Its protein is CSTLGNYGYTF.

The gene calls are TRBV7-8 and TRBJ2-7; 13 nucleotides align to TRBD2. V lost 0 bases, J lost 5 bases, and 4 bases stayed unmatched. Germline assignment: CDR1 SGHVS and CDR2 FQNEAQ. This CDR3 has 16 amino acids. CDR3 DNA: TGTGCCAGCAGCTTAGCGGGGACTAGCGGGATCGACGAGCAGTACTTC. Translated, it gives CASSLAGTSGIDEQYF. Complete variable domain (other parts from reference TRBV7-8 and TRBJ2-7): GAGVSQSPRYKVAKRGQDVALRCDPISGHVSLFWYQQALGQGPEFLTYFQNEAQLDKSGLPSDRFFAERPEGSVSTLKIQRTQQEDSAVYLCASSLAGTSGIDEQYFGPGTRLTVT.

This clone was detected once. V usage is TRBV27 and J usage is TRBJ2-5; 13 positions match TRBD2. J was trimmed by 5 bases and V by 2 bases; bases with no gene match: 11. This CDR3 region has 18 residues. The germline V gene encodes CDR1 MNHEY and CDR2 SMNVEV (reference sequence). CDR3 coding DNA: TGTGCCAGCAGTTTACGCCGTGTACTAGCGGGAGGGGGGGAGACCCAGTACTTC. This gives the protein CASSLRRVLAGGGETQYF.

The chain has TRBV13 and TRBJ2-7; 15 bases map to TRBD2. The V segment lost 5 bases and the J segment 6 bases; nucleotides outside the gene matches: 8. The CDR3 length is 16 residues. CDR1 and CDR2 (germline): PRHDT, FYEKMQ (reference sequence). The CDR3 DNA reads TGTGCCAGCAGCCCCGGACTAGCGGGAGGGCCCATCGAGCAGTACTTC. It translates to CASSPGLAGGPIEQYF.

The genes are TRBV5-4 and TRBJ2-7; D perhaps matches TRBD1 (6 bases). Deletions cut 4 bases from V and 7 bases from J, with 15 bases between. The CDR3 extends over 13 amino acids. Germline loops: CDR1 SGHNT, CDR2 YYREEE (reference sequence). The CDR3: CASSAQGLREQYF. CDR3 DNA sequence: TGTGCCAGCAGCGCCCAGGGGCTGCGGGAGCAGTACTTC.

The V and J genes are TRBV5-4 and TRBJ2-7; no firm D call. The length of the CDR3 is 15 residues. V was pared by 2 bases and J by 0 bases, with 12 bases between. Per germline, CDR1 SGHNT and CDR2 YYREEE (reference sequence). In DNA, the CDR3 is TGTGCCAGCAGCTTACGCCTATCCAGCTCCTACGAGCAGTACTTC. Its translation: CASSLRLSSSYEQYF.

The chain is built from TRBV27 and TRBJ2-3; 11 nucleotides align to TRBD2. V lost 4 bases and J lost 5; bases outside the gene matches: 5. Germline lookup yields CDR1 MNHEY and CDR2 SMNVEV (reference sequence). This CDR3 has 15 residues. The CDR3 DNA reads as TGTGCCAGCAGTTCCTCCGGGACTAGCGGAGATACGCAGTATTTT. Translation: CASSSSGTSGDTQYF.

The gene calls are TRBV5-6 and TRBJ2-7; no definite D call. The CDR3 sequence is 11 residues long. V shed 5 bases and J shed 6 bases, with 9 bases lying between them. Germline loops: CDR1 SGHDT, CDR2 YYEEEE. The DNA for the CDR3 is TGTGCCAGCAGGGAACGGCGCGAGCAGTACTTC. Encoded protein: CASRERREQYF.

The V call is TRBV27, the J call TRBJ2-3; D remains ambiguous. Trimming took off 2 bases at V and 3 bases at J, with 6 bases between the two ends. The V gene's germline CDR1 is MNHEY and CDR2 SMNVEV (reference sequence). The length of the CDR3 is 13 residues. The CDR3 loop reads CASSLDGTDTQYF. The CDR3 bases are TGTGCCAGCAGTTTAGATGGGACAGATACGCAGTATTTT.

Concerning this clone itself: A read error may account for a junction end that differs from germline. The identical CDR3 is also encoded by other nucleotide sequences in the sample. J is TRBJ1-5 and V is TRBV5-1; possibly TRBD1 for D (5 bases). Per the germline V gene, CDR1 is SGHRS and CDR2 is YFSETQ. This CDR3 region has 13 residues. The CDR3 sequence is CASSLAGGQPQHF. The DNA for the CDR3 is TGCGCCAGTAGCTTGGCCGGGGGACAGCCCCAGCATTTT.

The chain couples TRBV7-8 to TRBJ1-1; D is unresolved. Trimming took off 4 bases at V and 5 bases at J, with 14 bases between the two ends. In germline, CDR1 is SGHVS, CDR2 FQNEAQ. The CDR3 contains 14 residues. Written as DNA, the CDR3 is TGTGCCAGCAGCTCATGGGGTATCGGGACTGAAGCTTTCTTT. Translated: CASSSWGIGTEAFF.

The chain has TRBV6-5 and TRBJ2-2; 7 bases agree with TRBD1. The junction had 8 bases not matched to a gene; V was cut back by 6 bases and J by 4 bases. The germline V gene has CDR1 MNHEY and CDR2 SVGAGI. CDR3 size: 15 residues. The CDR3 is CASSLGTEGTGELFF. CDR3 DNA: TGTGCCAGCAGCCTCGGGACAGAAGGCACCGGGGAGCTGTTTTTT.

The rearrangement links TRBV7-9 to TRBJ2-7; 7 bases are a match to TRBD1. The trim removed 1 base at V and 1 base at J, leaving 1 base unmatched. This CDR3 is 14 amino acids long. Per the germline V gene, CDR1 is SEHNR and CDR2 is FQNEAQ (reference sequence). As DNA, the CDR3 is TGTGCCAGCAGCTTAGAGGGACAGTCCTACGAGCAGTACTTC. Amino acids: CASSLEGQSYEQYF.

The chain joins TRBV7-2 to TRBJ2-3, with 7 positions matching TRBD2. Germline loops: CDR1 SGHTA, CDR2 FQGNSA. The junction had 7 bases not matched to a gene; V was cut back by 5 bases and J by 2 bases. The CDR3 loop spans 15 amino acids. The CDR3 sequence is CASSPWGGDTDTQYF. The DNA for the CDR3 is TGTGCCAGCAGCCCCTGGGGGGGAGACACAGATACGCAGTATTTT.